This T cell receptor beta chain comes out of a study of OX40 agonist ivuxolimab in advanced cancers. Germline V CDR1 and CDR2: SEHNR, FQNEAQ (reference sequence). CDR3 length: 15 amino acids. The trim removed 9 bases at V and 4 bases at J, leaving 14 bases unmatched. Measured with immunoSEQ multiplex PCR; TCRdb has only the in-frame clones, and not every one. This table has some 77,000 clones, around nine tenths appearing once. Sequenced material: CD4+ or CD8+ T cells sorted from blood, taken in a trial of the OX40 agonist ivuxolimab. V and J are TRBV7-9 and TRBJ2-7; 8 nucleotides line up with TRBD1. The clonotype was recovered from an adult with an advanced solid tumor such as melanoma, head and neck, liver or kidney cancer. The CDR3 sequence is CARPFDRTGKYEQYF. CDR3 coding DNA: TGTGCCAGACCATTCGATAGGACAGGGAAGTACGAGCAGTACTTC.